This section outlines one TCR beta chain sequence together with its context. Its target is unknown. The data were taken from a study of cytomegalovirus exposure and HLA in healthy donors. Study at large: In an earlier analysis, some 110 million unique TCR beta sequences were found from 150 million to 200 million T cells.

Study observations and caveats: HLA-A and HLA-B allele assignments for most subjects were reportedly predicted accurately using TCR beta sequences.

Primers for the PCR totalled 60 Vbeta and 13 Jbeta. Profiled with immunoSEQ multiplex PCR; TCRdb holds only in-frame clones, not every one. The table has 110,000 to 150,000 clones, 77% seen once; the top ten hold 3.5% to 5%. Sequenced material: PBMCs. The sequence derives from a male donor in good health and CMV-seronegative.

This chain's CDR3 is CASSLGGVYWETQYF. The CDR3 coding sequence is TGTGCCAGCAGCTTAGGGGGGGTGTACTGGGAGACCCAGTACTTC. V gene TRBV11-2 combines with J gene TRBJ2-5; possible D gene TRBD2, 6 bases. The CDR3 covers 15 residues. Trimming removed 1 base at V and 5 bases at J, with 14 bases between. Germline V gene lookup returns CDR1 SGHAT and CDR2 FQNNGV.